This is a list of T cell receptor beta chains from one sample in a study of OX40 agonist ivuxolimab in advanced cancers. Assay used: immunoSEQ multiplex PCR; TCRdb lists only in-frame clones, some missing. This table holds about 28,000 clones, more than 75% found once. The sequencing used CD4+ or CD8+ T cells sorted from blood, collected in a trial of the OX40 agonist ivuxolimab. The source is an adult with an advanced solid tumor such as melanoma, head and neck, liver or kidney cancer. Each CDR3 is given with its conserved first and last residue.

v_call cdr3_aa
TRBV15 CATSRALANEKLFF
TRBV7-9 CASSPQGGYEQYF
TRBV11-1 CASSAGLAGYEQYF
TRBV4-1 CASGRDRGIGNTIYF
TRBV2 CASGQGEFYGYTF
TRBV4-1 CASSQDPAGRGSYEQYF
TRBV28 CASSGPLGGYEQYF
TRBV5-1 CASSLSGGYNEQFF
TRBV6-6 CASSYSKGYPSYEQYF
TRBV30 CAWSADTAGPQHF
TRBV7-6 CASSSEAGVYNEQFF
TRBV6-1 CASSEATGNGSPLHF
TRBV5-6 CASSVGPSSYNEQFF
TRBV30 CAWRNYGYTF
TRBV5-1 CASSLAGTGGGLAGANVLTF
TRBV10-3 CAISEPQREGRNEQFF
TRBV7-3 CASSSSGSGELFF